This T cell receptor beta chain appears in the sequencing data of a study of T cell responses to AZD1222 COVID-19 vaccine. Per the germline V gene, CDR1 is SGHTA and CDR2 is FQGNSA. Trimming cost V 3 bases and J 1 base; bases outside gene matches: 5. The CDR3 length is 15 residues. Comment on this clone: The antigen is not known.

Overall study results and limits: The study found vaccine-associated CD4 TCRs spanning spike, dominant at 160-218 and 743-854. Just a handful of AZD1222 recipients were seropositive at baseline.

The protocol was immunoSEQ multiplex PCR, while the TCRdb copy is restricted to in-frame clones and leaves out a portion. The sample has 120,000 or so clones, approximately 85% seen once. The rearrangement joins TRBV7-2 to TRBJ1-1, with 7 bases matching TRBD1. This sample comprised peripheral blood, obtained on day 0 of AZD1222 vaccination. This TCR was sampled from an adult in good health. CDR3 in DNA: TGTGCCAGCAGCTTCCGAGGGACAGAGAACACTGAAGCTTTCTTT. As protein: CASSFRGTENTEAFF.